This is a list of T cell receptor beta chains from one sample in a study of blood T cell repertoires in COVID-19. TCRdb keeps only in-frame clones here, not all; method: immunoSEQ multiplex PCR. The sample has 75,000 to 95,000 clones; 90% are singletons. Sequenced material: peripheral blood. The origin of the receptors is a man in his sixties with acute or convalescent COVID-19. CDR3s include the opening cysteine and the closing phenylalanine or tryptophan. A D gene is named only where the DNA matches it firmly. Not all rows give a size; the values are once, few, many and, for expanded clones, a class.

clone_size: NA
v_call: TRBV28
j_call: TRBJ1-5
d_call: TRBD1
cdr3_nt: TGTGCCAGCAGTTCCCCACTACCCCGGGACAGGGGAAGCAATCAGCCCCAGCATTTT
cdr3_aa: CASSSPLPRDRGSNQPQHF

clone_size: NA
v_call: TRBV10-3
j_call: TRBJ2-7
d_call: NA
cdr3_nt: TGTGCCATCAGGGGACAAGGGGTGGGCCACGAGCAGTACTTC
cdr3_aa: CAIRGQGVGHEQYF

clone_size: NA
v_call: TRBV14
j_call: TRBJ2-7
d_call: NA
cdr3_nt: TGTGCCAGCAGCCAAGCGTCAGGGGTACCTTACGAGCAGTACTTC
cdr3_aa: CASSQASGVPYEQYF

clone_size: NA
v_call: TRBV18
j_call: TRBJ2-1
d_call: TRBD2
cdr3_nt: TGTGCCAGCTCATCGACTAGCGGGAGCTCCTACAATGAGCAGTTCTTC
cdr3_aa: CASSSTSGSSYNEQFF

clone_size: NA
v_call: TRBV11-2
j_call: TRBJ2-1
d_call: TRBD2
cdr3_nt: TGTGCCAGCAGCTTCCAGAGGACTAGCCCCGACCTGTTCTTC
cdr3_aa: CASSFQRTSPDLFF

clone_size: NA
v_call: TRBV19
j_call: TRBJ1-1
d_call: NA
cdr3_nt: TGTGCCAGTAGTATGTCTCCGGCCAGGCTGAACACTGAAGCTTTCTTT
cdr3_aa: CASSMSPARLNTEAFF

clone_size: NA
v_call: TRBV28
j_call: TRBJ2-7
d_call: TRBD1
cdr3_nt: TGTGCCAGCAGCCCCCCGGCAGGGGGCGACGAGCAGTACTTC
cdr3_aa: CASSPPAGGDEQYF

clone_size: NA
v_call: TRBV11-3
j_call: TRBJ2-7
d_call: NA
cdr3_nt: TGTGCCAGCAGCTTAAAGGCAGGGTTGGCACGGGAGCAGTACTTC
cdr3_aa: CASSLKAGLAREQYF

clone_size: NA
v_call: TRBV5-1
j_call: TRBJ1-6
d_call: TRBD1
cdr3_nt: TGCGCCAGCAGCCTGTCCCGGGACAGGGAATCACCCCTCCACTTT
cdr3_aa: CASSLSRDRESPLHF

clone_size: NA
v_call: TRBV6-5
j_call: TRBJ1-4
d_call: NA
cdr3_nt: TGTGCCAGCAGTCCGACTGTGGGTGAAAAACTGTTTTTT
cdr3_aa: CASSPTVGEKLFF

clone_size: NA
v_call: TRBV18
j_call: TRBJ2-6
d_call: TRBD1
cdr3_nt: TGTGCCAGCTCACCGGGACAGGGCCGAGAGACTGGGGCCAACGTCCTGACTTTC
cdr3_aa: CASSPGQGRETGANVLTF

clone_size: NA
v_call: TRBV6-2/TRBV6-3
j_call: TRBJ2-2
d_call: NA
cdr3_nt: TGTGCCAGCAGTGCAAGAGAAACCGGGGAGCTGTTTTTT
cdr3_aa: CASSARETGELFF

clone_size: NA
v_call: TRBV3-1/TRBV3-2
j_call: TRBJ2-7
d_call: TRBD2
cdr3_nt: TGTGCCAGCAGCCAAGTAGTGACTAGCGGGACCTACGAGCAGTACTTC
cdr3_aa: CASSQVVTSGTYEQYF

clone_size: NA
v_call: TRBV14
j_call: TRBJ1-4
d_call: TRBD1
cdr3_nt: TGTGCCAGCAGCCAAGAACTGAGGGCCAGGGGGCTGCGTGAAAAACTGTTTTTT
cdr3_aa: CASSQELRARGLREKLFF

clone_size: NA
v_call: TRBV7-8
j_call: TRBJ2-7
d_call: TRBD2
cdr3_nt: TGTGCCAGCAGCCGGGAGACAGCAGGACTAGCGGGAGGGGGCTACGAGCAGTACTTC
cdr3_aa: CASSRETAGLAGGGYEQYF

clone_size: NA
v_call: TRBV6-2/TRBV6-3
j_call: TRBJ2-3
d_call: NA
cdr3_nt: TGTGCCAGCAGTTATGGGGACACGCTCTTCACAGATACGCAGTATTTT
cdr3_aa: CASSYGDTLFTDTQYF

clone_size: NA
v_call: TRBV7-2
j_call: TRBJ1-5
d_call: NA
cdr3_nt: TGTGCCAGCAGCTTAGTAGGGGGTGCCAATCAGCCCCAGCATTTT
cdr3_aa: CASSLVGGANQPQHF

clone_size: once
v_call: TRBV30
j_call: TRBJ1-4
d_call: NA
cdr3_nt: TGTGCCTGGATGGTACTTAAAGAAAAACTGTTTTTT
cdr3_aa: CAWMVLKEKLFF

clone_size: NA
v_call: TRBV3-1/TRBV3-2
j_call: TRBJ2-3
d_call: NA
cdr3_nt: TGTGCCAGCAGCCACGGGGATACGCAGTATTTT
cdr3_aa: CASSHGDTQYF

clone_size: NA
v_call: TRBV19
j_call: TRBJ1-1
d_call: TRBD1
cdr3_nt: TGTGCCAGTAGTCATGGAGGGGGCCTTGGGAGCACTGAAGCTTTCTTT
cdr3_aa: CASSHGGGLGSTEAFF

clone_size: NA
v_call: TRBV27
j_call: TRBJ2-7
d_call: NA
cdr3_nt: TGTGCCAGCAGTTCATGGACTAATGTAGTCCACGAGCAGTACTTC
cdr3_aa: CASSSWTNVVHEQYF

clone_size: once
v_call: TRBV6-6
j_call: TRBJ2-7
d_call: NA
cdr3_nt: TGTGCCAGCAGGGGGGAAAGCGGGCTTCTCTACGAGCAGTACTTC
cdr3_aa: CASRGESGLLYEQYF

clone_size: NA
v_call: TRBV10-1
j_call: TRBJ2-5
d_call: NA
cdr3_nt: TGCGCCAGCAGTGAGTCCGGTGACCAAGAGACCCAGTACTTC
cdr3_aa: CASSESGDQETQYF

clone_size: NA
v_call: TRBV10-1
j_call: TRBJ2-5
d_call: NA
cdr3_nt: TGCGCCAGCAGTGCCTCTAGTTACCAAGAGACCCAGTACTTC
cdr3_aa: CASSASSYQETQYF

clone_size: NA
v_call: TRBV13
j_call: TRBJ1-5
d_call: NA
cdr3_nt: TGTGCCAGCAGCTTAGCGAGCTATAGCAATCAGCCCCAGCATTTT
cdr3_aa: CASSLASYSNQPQHF

clone_size: few
v_call: TRBV27
j_call: TRBJ2-1
d_call: TRBD2
cdr3_nt: TGTGCCAGCAGTTCCCTCGGACTAGCGGGAAGGGATGAGCAGTTCTTC
cdr3_aa: CASSSLGLAGRDEQFF

clone_size: NA
v_call: TRBV4-3
j_call: TRBJ2-3
d_call: TRBD2
cdr3_nt: TGCGCCAGCAGCCAGGGCGGGAGGAGCGCAGATACGCAGTATTTT
cdr3_aa: CASSQGGRSADTQYF